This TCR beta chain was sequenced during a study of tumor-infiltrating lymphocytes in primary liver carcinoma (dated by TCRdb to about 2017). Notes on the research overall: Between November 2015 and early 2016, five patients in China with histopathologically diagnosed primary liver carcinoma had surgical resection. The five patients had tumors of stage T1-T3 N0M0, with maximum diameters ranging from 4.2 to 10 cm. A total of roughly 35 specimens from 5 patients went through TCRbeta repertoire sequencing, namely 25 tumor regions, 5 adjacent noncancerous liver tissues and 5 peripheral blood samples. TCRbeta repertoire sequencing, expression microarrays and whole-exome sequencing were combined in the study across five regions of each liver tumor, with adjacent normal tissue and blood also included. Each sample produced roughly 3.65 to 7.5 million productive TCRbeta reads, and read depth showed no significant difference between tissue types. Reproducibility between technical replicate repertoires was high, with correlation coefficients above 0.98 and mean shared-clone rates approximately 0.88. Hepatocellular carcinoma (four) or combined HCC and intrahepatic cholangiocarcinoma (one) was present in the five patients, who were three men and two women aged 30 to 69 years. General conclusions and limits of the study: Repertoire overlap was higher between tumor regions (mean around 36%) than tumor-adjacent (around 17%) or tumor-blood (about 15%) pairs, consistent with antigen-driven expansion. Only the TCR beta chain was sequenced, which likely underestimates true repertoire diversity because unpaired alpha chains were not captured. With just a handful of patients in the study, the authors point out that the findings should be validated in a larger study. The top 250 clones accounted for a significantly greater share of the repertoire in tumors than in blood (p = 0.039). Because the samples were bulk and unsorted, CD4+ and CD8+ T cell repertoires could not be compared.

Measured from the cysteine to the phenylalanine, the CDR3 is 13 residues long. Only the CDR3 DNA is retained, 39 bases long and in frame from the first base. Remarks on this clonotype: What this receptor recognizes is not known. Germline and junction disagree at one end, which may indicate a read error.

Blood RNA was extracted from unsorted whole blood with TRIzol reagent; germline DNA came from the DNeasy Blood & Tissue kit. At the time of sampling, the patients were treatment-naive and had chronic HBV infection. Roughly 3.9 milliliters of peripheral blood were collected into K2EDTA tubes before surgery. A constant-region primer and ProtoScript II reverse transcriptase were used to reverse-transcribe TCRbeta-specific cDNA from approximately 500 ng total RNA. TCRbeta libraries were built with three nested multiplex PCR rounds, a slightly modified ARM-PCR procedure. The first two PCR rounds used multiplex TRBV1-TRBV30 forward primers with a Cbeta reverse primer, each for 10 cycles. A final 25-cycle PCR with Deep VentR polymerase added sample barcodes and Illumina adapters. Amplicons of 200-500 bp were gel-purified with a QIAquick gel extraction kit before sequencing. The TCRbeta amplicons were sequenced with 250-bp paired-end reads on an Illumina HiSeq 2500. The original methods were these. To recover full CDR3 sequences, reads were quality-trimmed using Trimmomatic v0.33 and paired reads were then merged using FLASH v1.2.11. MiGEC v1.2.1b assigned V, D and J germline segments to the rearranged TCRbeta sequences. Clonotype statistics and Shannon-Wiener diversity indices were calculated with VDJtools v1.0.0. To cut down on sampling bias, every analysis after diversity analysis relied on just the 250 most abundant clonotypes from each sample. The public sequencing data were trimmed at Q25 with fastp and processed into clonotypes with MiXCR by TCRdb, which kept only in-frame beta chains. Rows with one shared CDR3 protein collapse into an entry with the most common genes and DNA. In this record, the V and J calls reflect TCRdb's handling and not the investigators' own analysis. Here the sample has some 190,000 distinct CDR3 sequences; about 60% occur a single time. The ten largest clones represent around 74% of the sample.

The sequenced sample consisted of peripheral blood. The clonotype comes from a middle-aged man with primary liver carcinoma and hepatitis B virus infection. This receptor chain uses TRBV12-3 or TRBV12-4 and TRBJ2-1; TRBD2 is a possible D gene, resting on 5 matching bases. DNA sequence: TGTGCCAGCGGTTTAAGGGAGTACAATGAGCAGTTCTTC. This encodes CASGLREYNEQFF.